A single sample is the source of the 27 T cell receptor beta chains below, sequenced in a study of OX40 agonist ivuxolimab in advanced cancers. TCRdb's copy holds only in-frame clones and misses some; the assay was immunoSEQ multiplex PCR. The sample yields about 73,000 clones, 88% seen once. Specimen: CD4+ or CD8+ T cells sorted from blood, collected in a trial of the OX40 agonist ivuxolimab. These receptors were obtained from an adult with an advanced solid tumor such as melanoma, head and neck, liver or kidney cancer.

This sequence joins TRBV11-1 and TRBJ1-5; the D gene is possibly TRBD1 (5 bases). Germline V gene sequence: CDR1 SGHAT, CDR2 FQDESV (reference sequence). V shed 5 bases and J shed 9 bases, with 20 bases lying between them. The CDR3 contains 15 residues. The CDR3 reads CASSLNPDPGRPQHF. DNA of the CDR3: TGTGCCAGCAGCCTGAACCCGGACCCGGGACGGCCCCAGCATTTT.

The V gene is TRBV11-3, the J gene TRBJ1-3; the match to TRBD1 covers 7 bases. V shed 5 bases and J 1 base; nucleotides not matched to a gene: 5. The CDR3 is 15 amino acids. Looked up from germline, CDR1 is SGHNT and CDR2 is YENEEA. Written as DNA, the CDR3 is TGTGCCAGCAGCCCGGACAGGAATTCTGGAAACACCATATATTTT. This encodes CASSPDRNSGNTIYF.

The chain's CDR3 is CAISPGLYSGANVLTF. CDR3 bases: TGTGCCATCAGCCCCGGACTTTACTCTGGGGCCAACGTCCTGACTTTC. V gene TRBV10-3 combines with J gene TRBJ2-6, with TRBD2 as a possible D gene (5 bases). The germline V and J ends were trimmed by 6 bases and 0 bases, with 12 bases remaining between them. This CDR3 region has 16 residues. CDR1 and CDR2 from the germline V gene are ENHRY and SYGVKD.

The rearrangement uses TRBV2 and TRBJ2-7; the D is unclear. This CDR3 region has 13 residues. The germline V and J ends were trimmed by 5 bases and 2 bases, with 10 bases remaining between them. Per the germline V gene, CDR1 is SNHLY and CDR2 is FYNNEI. Written as DNA, the CDR3 is TGTGCCAGCAGTTCTCGGGCCGCCTACGAGCAGTACTTC. Protein sequence: CASSSRAAYEQYF.

The chain links TRBV28 to TRBJ2-7; D unclear. The CDR3 length is 13 residues. The V gene lost 3 bases and the J gene lost 3 bases, with 9 bases spanning the gap. The germline CDR1 and CDR2 sequences are MDHEN and SYDVKM. The CDR3 region has the DNA TGTGCCAGCAGTTTGAGACCGGGCTACGAGCAGTACTTC. Encoded protein: CASSLRPGYEQYF. The full variable domain, with the rest looked up from reference TRBV28 and TRBJ2-7, is DVKVTQSSRYLVKRTGEKVFLECVQDMDHENMFWYRQDPGLGLRLIYFSYDVKMKEKGDIPEGYSVSREKKERFSLILESASTNQTSMYLCASSLRPGYEQYFGPGTRLTVT.

J is TRBJ2-7 and V is TRBV6-6, with 9 bases lining up with TRBD2. The J segment lost 7 bases and the V segment lost 6 bases, leaving 13 bases of the junction unmatched. This CDR3 has 15 amino acids. Germline V lookup: CDR1 MNHNY, CDR2 SVGAGI (reference sequence). This CDR3 reads CASRPTSGRYREQYF. The CDR3 DNA follows: TGTGCCAGCAGGCCGACTAGCGGACGGTATAGAGAGCAGTACTTC.

CDR3 DNA: TGTGCCAGCAGCTTCGGCAGGGACACCGGGGAGCTGTTTTTT. It yields the protein CASSFGRDTGELFF. The chain joins TRBV7-2 to TRBJ2-2; D is possibly TRBD1 (5 bases). The V end was cut by 3 bases, the J end by 3 bases, with 8 bases between. The CDR3 length is 14 residues. The germline CDR1 and CDR2 sequences are SGHTA and FQGNSA.

This chain connects TRBV2 to TRBJ2-5; D is uncertain. Germline lookup yields CDR1 SNHLY and CDR2 FYNNEI. V was pared by 2 bases and J by 10 bases, with 14 bases between. The CDR3 is made up of 13 amino acids. CDR3 nucleotide sequence: TGTGCCAGCAGTGAAAGTACGGCGACACGCCAGTACTTC. As protein: CASSESTATRQYF. The full variable domain, completed using reference TRBV2 and TRBJ2-5, is EPEVTQTPSHQVTQMGQEVILRCVPISNHLYFYWYRQILGQKVEFLVSFYNNEISEKSEIFDDQFSVERPDGSNFTLKIRSTKLEDSAMYFCASSESTATRQYFGPGTRLLVL.

CDR3 sequence: CAIRTGDTIYF. In nucleotides, the CDR3 is TGTGCCATCAGGACAGGGGACACCATATATTTT. This chain connects TRBV10-3 to TRBJ1-3; 8 bases align to TRBD1. Germline V lookup: CDR1 ENHRY, CDR2 SYGVKD. Germline trimming cut 6 bases from V and 8 bases from J; bases unmatched to any gene: 0. CDR3 length equals 11 residues.

CDR3: CASSSQGDSGNTIYF. The CDR3 nucleotides read TGTGCCAGCAGCTCACAAGGTGACTCTGGAAACACCATATATTTT. The chain is built from TRBV5-8 and TRBJ1-3; D gene ambiguous. V shed 3 bases and J shed 0 bases, with 10 bases lying between them. The CDR3 runs to 15 residues. Germline CDR1 is SGHTS and CDR2 is YDEGEE. The variable domain in full, with the rest retrieved from reference TRBV5-8 and TRBJ1-3, is EAGVTQSPTHLIKTRGQQATLRCSPISGHTSVYWYQQALGLGLQFLLWYDEGEERNRGNFPPRFSGRQFPNYSSELNVNALELEDSALYLCASSSQGDSGNTIYFGEGSWLTVV.

The chain employs TRBV19 and TRBJ2-5; D assignment may be TRBD1 or TRBD2 (6 bases each). CDR1 LNHDA and CDR2 SQIVND come from the germline V gene (reference sequence). The V end was cut by 5 bases, the J end by 4 bases, with 14 bases between. This CDR3 comprises 14 residues. The CDR3 sequence is CASSGGGLRETQYF. The CDR3 DNA reads TGTGCCAGTAGTGGAGGGGGTTTGAGAGAGACCCAGTACTTC.

The chain recombines TRBV7-8 with TRBJ2-3; 9 positions agree with TRBD2. J lost 4 bases, V lost 4 bases, and 6 bases had no gene match. Germline CDR1 reads SGHVS; CDR2 reads FQNEAQ. This CDR3 contains 15 residues. CDR3 nucleotides: TGTGCCAGCAGCTACCTAGCGGGGCGGCCAGATACGCAGTATTTT. Translated: CASSYLAGRPDTQYF.

V and J are TRBV4-1 and TRBJ2-1; possible D gene TRBD2, 5 bases. The ends were cut back, 3 bases at V and 0 bases at J, with 18 bases in the middle. This CDR3 contains 18 residues. CDR1 is MGHRA and CDR2 is YSYEKL in the germline V gene. CDR3 amino acids: CASSHRVERKSSYNEQFF. In nucleotides, the CDR3 is TGCGCCAGCAGCCACAGAGTGGAGCGGAAGAGCTCCTACAATGAGCAGTTCTTC.

This chain joins TRBV11-1 and TRBJ1-4; 8 bases match TRBD1. The CDR3 covers 14 residues. With V trimmed by 5 bases and J by 15 bases, 14 bases remained unmatched. Germline CDR1 and CDR2: SGHAT and FQDESV (reference sequence). The DNA of the CDR3 is TGTGCCAGCAGCCCTGGGACAGGAGAACCCCAGATGTTTTTT. Protein product: CASSPGTGEPQMFF.

The chain has TRBV7-2 and TRBJ2-2; the D is unclear. V was pared by 4 bases and J by 1 base, with 13 bases between. This CDR3 contains 16 residues. CDR1 SGHTA and CDR2 FQGNSA come from the germline V gene. The DNA for the CDR3 is TGTGCCAGCAGCTCAAACCGCCCTAGGAACACCGGGGAGCTGTTTTTT. This codes for CASSSNRPRNTGELFF.

The chain employs TRBV6-5 and TRBJ2-4, with D unresolved. Between the trimmed V and J ends, which lost 5 bases and 7 bases, there was a span of 18 bases. The CDR3 totals 15 residues. The germline CDR1 and CDR2 sequences are MNHEY and SVGAGI. In DNA form, the CDR3 reads TGTGCCAGCAGTCAATCCGGCAGCCCACCCAACATTCAGTACTTC. Its translation is CASSQSGSPPNIQYF.

The rearrangement links TRBV6-4 to TRBJ1-4; 10 bases are a match to TRBD1. The CDR3 is made up of 19 amino acids. Germline V gene data show CDR1 as MRHNA and CDR2 as SNTAGT. V trimming: 4 bases; J trimming: 7 bases; junction bases outside the gene matches: 18. CDR3 sequence: CASSVGGRDRGGNSEKLFF. The CDR3 bases are TGTGCCAGCAGTGTTGGAGGCCGGGACAGGGGAGGGAACAGTGAAAAACTGTTTTTT.

The CDR3 protein is CASSSLGEGNQPQHF. The CDR3 DNA reads as TGTGCCAGCAGTTCCCTCGGTGAGGGCAATCAGCCCCAGCATTTT. The chain joins TRBV28 to TRBJ1-5; no firm D call. V was clipped by 4 bases and J by 2 bases, with 12 bases between them. CDR1 and CDR2 (germline): MDHEN, SYDVKM. The CDR3 runs 15 residues.

V and J are TRBV12-2 and TRBJ2-1; no check of the table's D call, TRBD2, against the DNA was made. TRBV12-2 is annotated as a pseudogene. The CDR3 has 22 amino acids. The CDR3 DNA reads as TGTGCAAGTCGCCCGCTTAGGCCGAGTGCGAGGCGGGCGGGGGGCTTATACAATGAGCAGTTCTTC. It specifies CASRPLRPSARRAGGLYNEQFF.

The V and J genes are TRBV25-1 and TRBJ1-2; D is undetermined. Germline V gene sequence: CDR1 MGHDK, CDR2 SYGVNS. V dropped 4 bases and J dropped 1 base, with 10 bases sitting between them. The CDR3 has 14 amino acids. CDR3 protein: CASSVKGSNYGYTF. The DNA for the CDR3 is TGTGCCAGCAGTGTGAAGGGCAGTAACTATGGCTACACCTTC.

This sequence joins TRBV11-2 and TRBJ2-7; D perhaps matches TRBD1 (6 bases). The CDR3 length is 15 residues. V was trimmed by 0 bases and J by 0 bases, leaving 9 bases between them. Germline CDR1 and CDR2: SGHAT and FQNNGV. The CDR3: CASSLEGQVSYEQYF. CDR3 nucleotides: TGTGCCAGCAGCTTAGAGGGACAAGTCTCCTACGAGCAGTACTTC.

The chain is built from TRBV4-2 and TRBJ2-7, with TRBD2 matching over 7 bases. This CDR3 has 14 amino acids. CDR1 LGHNA and CDR2 YNFKEQ come from the germline V gene. After removal of 3 bases from V and 3 bases from J, the junction contained 5 bases not matched to a gene. Here the CDR3 reads CASSQAGVHYEQYF. CDR3 nucleotides: TGTGCCAGCAGCCAGGCGGGGGTCCACTACGAGCAGTACTTC.

The chain links TRBV5-1 to TRBJ1-1; perhaps TRBD1 as D (5 bases). CDR1 and CDR2 (germline): SGHRS, YFSETQ. CDR3 length equals 16 residues. Trimming removed 6 bases at V and 3 bases at J, with 21 bases between. The CDR3 nucleotides are TGCGCCAGCACCACTGGGGTTTTGGGGGTCGACACTGAAGCTTTCTTT. Translating it yields CASTTGVLGVDTEAFF. The full variable domain, with the rest looked up from reference TRBV5-1 and TRBJ1-1, is KAGVTQTPRYLIKTRGQQVTLSCSPISGHRSVSWYQQTPGQGLQFLFEYFSETQRNKGNFPGRFSGRQFSNSRSEMNVSTLELGDSALYLCASTTGVLGVDTEAFFGQGTRLTVV.

In DNA form, the CDR3 reads TGTGCCAGCAGCCTGACGGTCTCTGGAAACACCATATATTTT. Translation gives CASSLTVSGNTIYF. The rearrangement joins TRBV5-4 to TRBJ1-3; no definite D call. This CDR3 region has 14 residues. Germline values: CDR1 SGHNT, CDR2 YYREEE (reference sequence). Trimming left V 4 bases short and J 0 bases short, with 8 bases between.

The chain carries TRBV30 and TRBJ2-1; 8 nucleotides align to TRBD2. Looked up from germline, CDR1 is GTSNPN and CDR2 is SVGIG (reference sequence). CDR3 length: 14 residues. J was trimmed by 7 bases and V by 4 bases; bases with no gene match: 9. The CDR3 coding sequence is TGTGCCTGGAATTGGGCGGGAGGCGGGAATGAGCAGTTCTTC. As protein: CAWNWAGGGNEQFF.

V gene TRBV14 combines with J gene TRBJ2-3; no reliable D call. The CDR3 has 16 amino acids. Germline V gene sequence: CDR1 SGHDN, CDR2 FVKESK. Trimming pared 3 bases from V and 2 bases from J, leaving 15 bases between. CDR3 sequence reads: CASSQGTPSYTDTQYF. The CDR3 region has the DNA TGTGCCAGCAGCCAGGGCACTCCAAGTTACACAGATACGCAGTATTTT.

This chain links TRBV9 with TRBJ2-1, with D tentatively TRBD1 or TRBD2 (6 bases each). Trimming cost V 7 bases and J 2 bases, with 16 bases left between them. Germline values: CDR1 SGDLS, CDR2 YYNGEE. CDR3 length: 15 residues. Here the CDR3 reads CASSEGGGPYNEQFF. CDR3 DNA sequence: TGTGCCAGCTCGGAAGGGGGAGGACCCTACAATGAGCAGTTCTTC.